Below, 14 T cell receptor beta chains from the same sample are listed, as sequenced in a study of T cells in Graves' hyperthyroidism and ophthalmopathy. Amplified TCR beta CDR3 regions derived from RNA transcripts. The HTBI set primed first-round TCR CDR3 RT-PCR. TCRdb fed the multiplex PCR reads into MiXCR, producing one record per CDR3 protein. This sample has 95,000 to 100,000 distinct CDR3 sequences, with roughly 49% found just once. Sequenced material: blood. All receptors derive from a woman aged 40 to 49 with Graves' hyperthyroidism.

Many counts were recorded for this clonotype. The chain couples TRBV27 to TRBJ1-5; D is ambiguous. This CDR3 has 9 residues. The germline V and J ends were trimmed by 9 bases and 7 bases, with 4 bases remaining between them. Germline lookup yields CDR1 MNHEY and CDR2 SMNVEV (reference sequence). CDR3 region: CARGQPQHF. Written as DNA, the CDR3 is TGTGCCAGGGGGCAGCCCCAGCATTTT.

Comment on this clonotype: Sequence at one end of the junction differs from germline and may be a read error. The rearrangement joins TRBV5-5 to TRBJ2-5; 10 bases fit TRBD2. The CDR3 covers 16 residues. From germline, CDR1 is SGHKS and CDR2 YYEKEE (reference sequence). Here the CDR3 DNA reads TGCGCCAGCAGCCCCCGGACAGCTAGCGGGAGTGAGACCCAGTACTTC. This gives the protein CASSPRTASGSETQYF.

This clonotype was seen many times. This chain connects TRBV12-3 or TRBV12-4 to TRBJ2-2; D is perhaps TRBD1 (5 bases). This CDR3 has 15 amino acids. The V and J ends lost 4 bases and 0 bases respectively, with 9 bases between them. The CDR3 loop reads CASSSRQPNTGELFF. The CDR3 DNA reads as TGTGCCAGCAGTTCTCGACAGCCGAACACCGGGGAGCTGTTTTTT.

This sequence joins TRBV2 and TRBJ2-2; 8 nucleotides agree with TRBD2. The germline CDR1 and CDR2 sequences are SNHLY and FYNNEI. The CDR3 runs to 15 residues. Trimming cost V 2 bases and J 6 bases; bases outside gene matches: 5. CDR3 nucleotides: TGTGCCAGCAGTGAAAGAGCGGGAGCGTCCGGGGAGCTGTTTTTT. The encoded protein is CASSERAGASGELFF.

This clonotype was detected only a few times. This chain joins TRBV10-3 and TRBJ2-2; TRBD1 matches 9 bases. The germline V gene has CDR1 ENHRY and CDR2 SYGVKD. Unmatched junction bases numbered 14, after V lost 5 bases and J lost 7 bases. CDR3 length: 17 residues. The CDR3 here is CAISPGGDRDTVGELFF. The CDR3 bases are TGTGCCATCAGTCCTGGCGGGGACAGGGACACAGTCGGGGAGCTGTTTTTT.

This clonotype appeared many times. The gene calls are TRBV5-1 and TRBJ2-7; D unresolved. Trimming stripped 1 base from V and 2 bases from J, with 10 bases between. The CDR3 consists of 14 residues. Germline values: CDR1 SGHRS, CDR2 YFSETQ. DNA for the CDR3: TGCGCCAGCAGCTTGTCGGGCAAAGCCTACGAGCAGTACTTC. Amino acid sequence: CASSLSGKAYEQYF.

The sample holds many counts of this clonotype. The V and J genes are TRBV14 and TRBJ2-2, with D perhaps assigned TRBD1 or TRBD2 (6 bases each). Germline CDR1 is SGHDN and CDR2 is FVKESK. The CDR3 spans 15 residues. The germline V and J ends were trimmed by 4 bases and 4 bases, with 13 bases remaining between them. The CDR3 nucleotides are TGTGCCAGCAGCCGGGTCGGGGGCCGCACCGGGGAGCTGTTTTTT. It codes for CASSRVGGRTGELFF.

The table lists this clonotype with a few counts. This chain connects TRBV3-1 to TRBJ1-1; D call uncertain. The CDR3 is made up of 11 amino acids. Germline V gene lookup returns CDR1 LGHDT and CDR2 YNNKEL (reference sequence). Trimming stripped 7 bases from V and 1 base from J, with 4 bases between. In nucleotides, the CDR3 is TGTGCCAGCACTTCGAACACTGAAGCTTTCTTT. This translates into CASTSNTEAFF. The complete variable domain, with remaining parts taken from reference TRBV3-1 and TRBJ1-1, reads DTAVSQTPKYLVTQMGNDKSIKCEQNLGHDTMYWYKQDSKKFLKIMFSYNNKELIINETVPNRFSPKSPDKAHLNLHINSLELGDSAVYFCASTSNTEAFFGQGTRLTVV.

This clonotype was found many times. The CDR3 region has the DNA TGTGCCAGCAGTTTAGACAGGCCGAACACTGAAGCTTTCTTT. Protein product: CASSLDRPNTEAFF. The V and J genes are TRBV28 and TRBJ1-1, with a tentative D call TRBD1 (6 bases). The CDR3 is made up of 14 amino acids. CDR1 and CDR2 (germline): MDHEN, SYDVKM. V dropped 2 bases and J dropped 1 base, with 8 bases sitting between them.

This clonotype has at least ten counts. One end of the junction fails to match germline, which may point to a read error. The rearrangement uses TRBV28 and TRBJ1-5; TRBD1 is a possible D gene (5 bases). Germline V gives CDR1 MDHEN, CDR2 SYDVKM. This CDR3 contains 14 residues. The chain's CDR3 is CASRLWDSDQPQHF. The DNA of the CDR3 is TGTGCCAGCAGGTTATGGGACTCCGATCAGCCCCAGCATTTT.

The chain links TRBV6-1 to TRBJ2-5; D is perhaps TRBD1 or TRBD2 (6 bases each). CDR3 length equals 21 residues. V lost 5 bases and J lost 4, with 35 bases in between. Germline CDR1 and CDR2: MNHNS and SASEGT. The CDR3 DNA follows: TGTGCCAGCAGTCCGACACCAGGGGAGTGGAGGGAGGATAAAGCTGGAGAGACCCAGTACTTC. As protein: CASSPTPGEWREDKAGETQYF.

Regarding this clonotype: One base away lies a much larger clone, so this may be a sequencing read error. This CDR3 is CSALAGDPHGQYF. CDR3 nucleotide sequence: TGCAGTGCTTTAGCGGGAGATCCGCACGGGCAGTACTTC. This rearrangement joins TRBV20-1 to TRBJ2-7, with TRBD2 matching 9 bases. The V and J ends lost 5 bases and 9 bases, in that order; junction bases with no gene match: 11. CDR1 is DFQATT and CDR2 is SNEGSKA in the germline V gene (reference sequence). CDR3 size: 13 residues.

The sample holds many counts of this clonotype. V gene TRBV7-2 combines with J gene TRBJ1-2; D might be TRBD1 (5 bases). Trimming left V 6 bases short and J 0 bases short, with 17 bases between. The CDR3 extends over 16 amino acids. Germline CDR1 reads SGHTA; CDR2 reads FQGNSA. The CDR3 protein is CASSPAGAGANYGYTF. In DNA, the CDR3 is TGTGCCAGCAGTCCCGCAGGCGCGGGGGCTAACTATGGCTACACCTTC.

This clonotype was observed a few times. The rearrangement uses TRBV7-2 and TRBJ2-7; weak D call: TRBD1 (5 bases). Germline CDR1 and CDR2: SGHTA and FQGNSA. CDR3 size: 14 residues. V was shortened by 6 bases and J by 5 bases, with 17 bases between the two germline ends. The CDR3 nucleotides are TGTGCCAGCAGTTTCAGAAGATCAGGGAACGAGCAGTACTTC. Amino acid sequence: CASSFRRSGNEQYF.